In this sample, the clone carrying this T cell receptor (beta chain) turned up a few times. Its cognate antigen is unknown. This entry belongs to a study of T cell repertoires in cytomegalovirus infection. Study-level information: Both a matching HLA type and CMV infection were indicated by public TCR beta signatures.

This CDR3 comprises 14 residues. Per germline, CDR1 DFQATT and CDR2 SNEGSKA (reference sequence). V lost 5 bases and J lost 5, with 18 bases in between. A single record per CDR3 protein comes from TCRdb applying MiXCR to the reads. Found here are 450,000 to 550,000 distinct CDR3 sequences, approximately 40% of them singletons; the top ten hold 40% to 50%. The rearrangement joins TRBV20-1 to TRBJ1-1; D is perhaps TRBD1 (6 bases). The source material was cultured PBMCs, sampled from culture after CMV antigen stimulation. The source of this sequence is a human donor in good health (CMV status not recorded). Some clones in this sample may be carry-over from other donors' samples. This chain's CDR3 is CSAVWGPPSTEAFF. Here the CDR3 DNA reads TGCAGTGCTGTATGGGGGCCCCCGAGTACTGAAGCTTTCTTT.